This T cell receptor (beta chain) was identified in a study of T cell changes during pregnancy in multiple sclerosis (dated by TCRdb to about 2019). In the study overall: The study looked at changes in the T cell repertoire across pregnancy in women with multiple sclerosis.

In the germline V gene, CDR1 corresponds to SGHTA and CDR2 to FQGNSA. The CDR3 holds 15 amino acids from the cysteine to the phenylalanine. Only the CDR3 portion is preserved as DNA: 45 bases, with reading frame beginning at the first base. Trimming takes 5 bases from V and 4 bases from J, and the germline ends sit 17 bases apart. Concerning this clone: Its recognized antigen is unknown. One base away there is no much larger clone; base qualities are not given.

Library creation used the immunoSEQ multiplex PCR assay. Entries here come from immuneACCESS through TCRdb and include only in-frame sequences with V and J called. Some clones fail to appear in such tables; in the studies checked, an unresolved V gene covers under half of the shortfall, and the cause of the remainder is unknown. For this sample the table gives 45,000 to 60,000 clones, of which roughly 92% were detected only once. 0.65% to 0.85% of the sample is held by the ten biggest clonotypes. The sequence came from a female donor with multiple sclerosis, enrolled in a pregnancy study. Here the chain combines TRBV7-2 and TRBJ1-2, with the D gene too uncertain to name. The sample in question was CD4+ T cells from peripheral blood mononuclear cells, obtained in the third trimester of pregnancy. The CDR3 corresponds to CASSTSTGTLYGYTF. Here is the DNA: TGTGCCAGCAGCACCTCCACGGGAACGCTCTATGGCTACACCTTC.